Listed here are 16 T cell receptor beta chains from one sample, sequenced in a study of control samples from healthy donors and cancer patients. The method was immunoSEQ multiplex PCR; TCRdb's version includes in-frame clones alone and lacks a portion of them. Here the sample spans 100,000 to 150,000 clones, 93% being singletons. Source material: PBMCs. Receptor source: a man aged 45-60 years with head and neck cancer.

The V gene is TRBV24-1, the J gene TRBJ2-7; D possibly corresponds to TRBD2 (5 bases). The CDR3 totals 13 residues. V was shortened by 5 bases and J by 7 bases, with 14 bases between the two germline ends. Germline values: CDR1 KGHDR, CDR2 SFDVKD. CDR3 loop: CATSVSGEGEQYF. The CDR3 nucleotides are TGTGCCACCAGTGTTTCTGGCGAGGGAGAGCAGTACTTC.

The chain joins TRBV4-3 to TRBJ2-3; 11 positions match TRBD1. The V segment lost 4 bases and the J segment 4 bases; nucleotides outside the gene matches: 16. CDR3 size: 19 residues. Germline V gene lookup returns CDR1 LGHNA and CDR2 YSLEER. The CDR3 DNA follows: TGCGCCAGCAGCCGACAGATTGCAGAGAGGGACAGGGGGGCAGATACGCAGTATTTT. Amino acid sequence: CASSRQIAERDRGADTQYF.

The chain combines TRBV3-1 (or the pseudogene TRBV3-2) with TRBJ2-3; 8 positions agree with TRBD1. Germline V lookup: CDR1 LGHDT, CDR2 YNNKEL (reference sequence). The CDR3 consists of 15 residues. With V trimmed by 3 bases and J by 2 bases, 4 bases remained unmatched. CDR3 loop: CASSHWTGSTDTQYF. DNA of the CDR3: TGTGCCAGCAGCCATTGGACAGGGTCCACAGATACGCAGTATTTT.

As to this clone: Sequence at one end of the junction differs from germline and may be a read error. The V and J genes are TRBV3-1 (or the pseudogene TRBV3-2) and TRBJ1-4; D may be TRBD1 (5 bases). CDR3 length equals 12 residues. Germline values: CDR1 LGHDT, CDR2 YNNKEL (reference sequence). The CDR3 DNA sequence: TGTGCCAGCAGCTTGGAGGGGTCGCAGGCGGTTTTT. It translates to CASSLEGSQAVF.

This clone was seen a handful of times. This sequence joins TRBV10-2 and TRBJ1-5; D uncertain. Germline V lookup: CDR1 WSHSY, CDR2 SAAADI. This CDR3 has 13 amino acids. V shed 0 bases and J shed 7 bases, with 7 bases lying between them. The CDR3 DNA sequence: TGCGCCAGCAGTGAGTCGCTGGGGCAGCCCCAGCATTTT. Protein product: CASSESLGQPQHF.

J is TRBJ2-1 and V is TRBV6-5; D not certain. V was shortened by 6 bases and J by 1 base, with 13 bases between the two germline ends. Germline V gene lookup returns CDR1 MNHEY and CDR2 SVGAGI. This CDR3 contains 15 residues. The CDR3 spells CASRSDIKSYNEQFF. DNA of the CDR3: TGTGCCAGCAGATCAGACATCAAATCCTACAATGAGCAGTTCTTC.

The chain links TRBV7-9 to TRBJ2-7; the D is unclear. Germline CDR1 and CDR2: SEHNR and FQNEAQ (reference sequence). This CDR3 region has 14 residues. V was cut by 5 bases and J by 5 bases, with 16 bases left in between. The CDR3 reads CASSIRNFRDEQYF. CDR3 sequence (DNA): TGTGCCAGCAGCATCCGAAACTTCCGAGACGAGCAGTACTTC.

This clone showed up just once. This sequence joins TRBV18 and TRBJ2-1, with D perhaps matching TRBD2 (7 bases). Germline CDR1 KGHSH, CDR2 LQKENI. Trimming cost V 2 bases and J 6 bases, with 14 bases left between them. The CDR3 is 15 residues long. The CDR3 here is CASSPGRGGSNEQFF. The CDR3 DNA sequence: TGTGCCAGCTCACCAGGGAGGGGGGGATCCAATGAGCAGTTCTTC.

V is TRBV5-4 and J is TRBJ1-2; TRBD1 aligns across 7 bases. The germline CDR1 and CDR2 sequences are SGHNT and YYREEE (reference sequence). This CDR3 contains 15 residues. Losses at the gene ends were 2 bases for V and 8 bases for J; bases not matched to a gene: 12. CDR3 in amino acids: CASSLPGQYVSGYTF. CDR3 DNA sequence: TGTGCCAGCAGCTTACCGGGACAGTACGTGTCGGGCTACACCTTC. The full variable domain, completed using reference TRBV5-4 and TRBJ1-2, is ETGVTQSPTHLIKTRGQQVTLRCSSQSGHNTVSWYQQALGQGPQFIFQYYREEENGRGNFPPRFSGLQFPNYSSELNVNALELDDSALYLCASSLPGQYVSGYTFGSGTRLTVV.

The sample holds one count of this clone. The V and J genes are TRBV30 and TRBJ2-7; TRBD1 agrees at 7 bases. After removal of 0 bases from V and 7 bases from J, the junction contained 6 bases not matched to a gene. Germline lookup yields CDR1 GTSNPN and CDR2 SVGIG (reference sequence). CDR3 size: 13 residues. The CDR3 DNA is TGTGCCTGGAGTGTACTGGGACAGAGGGAGCAGTACTTC. Its protein product is CAWSVLGQREQYF.

This chain links TRBV5-4 with TRBJ2-1; 9 bases are a match to TRBD2. This CDR3 is built from 15 residues. Germline trimming cut 5 bases from V and 5 bases from J; bases unmatched to any gene: 8. Germline assignment: CDR1 SGHNT and CDR2 YYREEE (reference sequence). CDR3 bases: TGTGCCAGCAGTATTCTGCGGGGGGGGGACAATGAGCAGTTCTTC. It is translated as CASSILRGGDNEQFF.

The chain carries TRBV6-5 and TRBJ2-5; 9 nucleotides match TRBD1. Trimming took 6 bases from V and 9 from J; bases not matched to a gene: 5. There are 12 residues in the CDR3. CDR1 is MNHEY and CDR2 is SVGAGI in the germline V gene. The CDR3 DNA sequence: TGTGCCAGCAGACGGGGACAGGGAGCCCAGTACTTC. Its translation is CASRRGQGAQYF.

V and J are TRBV14 and TRBJ2-2; no clear D. Germline V gene sequence: CDR1 SGHDN, CDR2 FVKESK. This CDR3 spans 16 amino acids. V was cut by 1 base and J by 0 bases, with 9 bases left in between. CDR3 protein: CASSQVWESNTGELFF. CDR3 DNA sequence: TGTGCCAGCAGCCAAGTATGGGAATCGAACACCGGGGAGCTGTTTTTT.

The V and J genes are TRBV5-1 and TRBJ1-1, with a tentative D call TRBD1 (5 bases). CDR1 and CDR2 (germline): SGHRS, YFSETQ. This CDR3 comprises 15 residues. Trimming pared 1 base from V and 0 bases from J, leaving 10 bases between. The CDR3: CASSLSQGLNTEAFF. In DNA, the CDR3 is TGCGCCAGCAGCTTGTCGCAGGGATTGAACACTGAAGCTTTCTTT.

The CDR3 loop is CAITQGTEAFF. The CDR3 coding sequence is TGTGCCATCACCCAGGGCACTGAAGCTTTCTTT. The rearrangement uses TRBV10-3 and TRBJ1-1; D may be TRBD1 (5 bases). The CDR3 is 11 amino acids. V was clipped by 7 bases and J by 4 bases, with 7 bases between them. CDR1 is ENHRY and CDR2 is SYGVKD in the germline V gene.

This chain joins TRBV12-3 or TRBV12-4 and TRBJ2-7, with a weak D call TRBD1 (6 bases). CDR3 length equals 13 residues. V lost 7 bases and J lost 6, with 16 bases in between. CDR3 in amino acids: CASTPDSLREQYF. CDR3 DNA: TGTGCCAGCACCCCGGACAGTTTACGCGAGCAGTACTTC.